The clone carrying this T cell receptor (beta chain) was seen repeatedly, ten times or more. The antigen remains undetermined. PBMCs stored at -80 C, 2 million in total, were the source of the unsorted libraries. Synthesis of cDNA was performed by 5'RACE using 10-nucleotide random UMIs. Every sequencing run returned over 190 million TCR-beta sequences, which were derived from 15-18 subjects. Each CDR3 protein gets one entry after TCRdb re-called the 5' RACE reads with MiXCR. The sample includes 77,000 or so distinct CDR3 sequences, around 9.9% seen only once; the top ten take 1.5% to 2%. The sample comes from a study of neurological immune-mediated disorders. Germline CDR1 is KGHDR and CDR2 is SFDVKD. This CDR3 contains 12 residues. Trimming cost V 7 bases and J 5 bases; bases outside gene matches: 1. Study-level findings and limits: The highest TCR clonal expansion occurred in HTLV-1-associated myelopathy; multiple sclerosis fell below healthy controls.

This TCR derives from a middle-aged man in good health. The chain joins TRBV24-1 to TRBJ2-3; TRBD1 agrees at 8 bases. Sequencing was carried out using PBMCs. The CDR3 spells CATRDRGDTQYF. CDR3 nucleotide sequence: TGTGCCACCAGAGACAGGGGAGATACGCAGTATTTT.